This T cell receptor (beta chain) was captured by sequencing in a study of technical replicates of blood from a handful of donors (dated by TCRdb to the late 2010s). Library generation was performed with the immunoSEQ multiplex PCR assay. Not all clones reach the TCRdb copy of this immuneACCESS table, which keeps in-frame sequences only. Checked studies attribute under half of the gap to unresolved V genes and leave the rest unexplained. Across this sample there are approximately 70,000 clones, with 95% to 98% seen only once. Jointly, the top ten make up around 0.3% of the sample. Regarding this clone: What this receptor recognizes is not known. The record has no base qualities; no much larger clone is one base away.

V drops 2 bases and J drops 5 bases, leaving 12 bases in between. The CDR3 sequence holds 14 residues, the cysteine and phenylalanine included. Of all the DNA, just the CDR3 is kept, 42 bases in frame from base 1. CDR1 is given as SGHTA and CDR2 as FQGNSA, both from the germline V gene. The sequencing input was T cells isolated from PBMCs. This receptor was identified in a human donor in good health. The sequence joins TRBV7-2 to TRBJ1-1, with no confident D gene call. The CDR3 here reads CASSLSRATTEAFF. Read as DNA, the sequence is TGTGCCAGCAGCTTATCCCGCGCCACGACTGAAGCTTTCTTT.